This TCR beta chain was sequenced for a study of blood T cell repertoires in COVID-19. In the study overall: Sites in the United States, Italy and Spain provided acute and convalescent COVID-19 samples. Sources were T cells, B-cell-depleted T cells, or PBMCs; the material itself was cDNA or gDNA.

J gave up 0 bases and V 2 bases, and 12 bases lay outside the gene matches. This CDR3 region has 19 residues. The germline V gene has CDR1 MNHEY and CDR2 SVGEGT. Per the original methods: Nucleated cell counts were estimated from reference gene primer amplification. The assay was immunoSEQ multiplex PCR, and TCRdb's table has in-frame clones only and misses some. The V and J calls and clone size come from that table; D and trimming were worked out from the DNA. Of around 170,000 clones listed, roughly 90% are singletons. The chain joins TRBV6-2 or TRBV6-3 to TRBJ2-3; 9 bases match TRBD2. Sequencing was done on a sample of peripheral blood. This sequence was found in a man aged 55 to 70 with acute or convalescent COVID-19. For the CDR3, the DNA is TGTGCCAGCAGTTACGGGATCCTCGGGCTAGCGGGAAGCACAGATACGCAGTATTTT. Encoded protein: CASSYGILGLAGSTDTQYF.